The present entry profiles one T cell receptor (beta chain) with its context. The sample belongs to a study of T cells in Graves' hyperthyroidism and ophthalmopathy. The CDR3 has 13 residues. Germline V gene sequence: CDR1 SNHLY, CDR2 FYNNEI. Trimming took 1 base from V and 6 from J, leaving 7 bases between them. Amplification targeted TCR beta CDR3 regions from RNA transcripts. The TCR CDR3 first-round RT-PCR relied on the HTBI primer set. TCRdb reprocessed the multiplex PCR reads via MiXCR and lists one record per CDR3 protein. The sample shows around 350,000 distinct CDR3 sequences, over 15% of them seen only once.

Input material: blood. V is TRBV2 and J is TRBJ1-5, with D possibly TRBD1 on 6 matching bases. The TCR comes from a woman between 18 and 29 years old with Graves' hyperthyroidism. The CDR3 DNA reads TGTGCCAGCAGTGAAGTAGGGGGTCAGCCCCAGCATTTT. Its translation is CASSEVGGQPQHF.